Sequencing of this TCR beta chain was carried out in a study of blood T cell repertoires in COVID-19. Study details: There were acute and convalescent COVID-19 samples, and they came from the United States, Italy and Spain. The cDNA or gDNA used as material had been derived from T cells, B-cell-depleted T cells, or PBMCs.

The Seattle patients, enrolled during active infection, were followed longitudinally. This clone has a single count. In the same sample, other DNA sequences code for this CDR3. J was trimmed by 2 bases and V by 0 bases; bases with no gene match: 5. Germline V gene data show CDR1 as SGDLS and CDR2 as YYNGEE. CDR3 size: 16 residues. Original handling: Amplification from reference gene primers served as the basis for estimated nucleated cell counts. The table came from immunoSEQ multiplex PCR; TCRdb's copy has only in-frame clones and leaves some out. The V and J calls and clone size were taken over from that table, and D and trimming were inferred from the DNA. The data contain fewer than 700,000 clones, 85% to 90% of them singletons.

The chain combines TRBV9 with TRBJ2-3; 8 positions agree with TRBD2. The sequenced sample consisted of peripheral blood. This TCR derives from a woman aged 45-65 years with COVID-19, enrolled during active disease. The CDR3 DNA reads as TGTGCCAGCAGCGTAGTGGGCGGGGGGTACACAGATACGCAGTATTTT. It yields the protein CASSVVGGGYTDTQYF.